This record covers a single T cell receptor beta chain. The J segment lost 5 bases and the V segment lost 5 bases, leaving 7 bases of the junction unmatched. The CDR3 has 13 residues. The germline V gene encodes CDR1 SQVTM and CDR2 ANQGSEA. As originally analysed: Estimated nucleated cell counts came from reference gene primer amplification. Only in-frame clones appear in the TCRdb table, and some are missing; sequencing was by immunoSEQ multiplex PCR. V, J and clone size derive from that table, while D and trimming were established from the DNA sequence. Among roughly 250,000 clones listed, 65% to 85% were seen once. This entry comes from a study of blood T cell repertoires in COVID-19. For the study at large: The analysed material was cDNA or gDNA that came from T cells, B-cell-depleted T cells, or PBMCs.

The source is a woman in her thirties or forties who had recovered from COVID-19. The specimen sequenced was peripheral blood. The chain links TRBV29-1 to TRBJ2-5; TRBD2 aligns across 8 bases. CDR3 in amino acids: CSVSIAGTETQYF. DNA of the CDR3: TGCAGCGTTTCCATAGCGGGGACGGAGACCCAGTACTTC.